These 21 T cell receptor beta chains came from one sample sequenced in a study of blood T cell repertoires in COVID-19. Repertoires were generated with immunoSEQ multiplex PCR, while TCRdb's copy carries only in-frame clones and drops some. Seen here are tens of thousands of clones, 80% to 95% observed once, and the top ten hold roughly 0.78%. The material sequenced was peripheral blood. These receptors were taken from a woman aged 80 or older with acute or convalescent COVID-19.

This clone is a singleton in its sample. The chain carries TRBV5-8 and TRBJ2-3; 7 positions match TRBD2. In germline, CDR1 is SGHTS, CDR2 YDEGEE. This CDR3 is built from 15 residues. The V gene end was trimmed by 4 bases and the J gene end by 7 bases; junction bases not matched to a gene: 12. The CDR3 region has the DNA TGTGCCAGCAGCCTGGGAGGGCGGGGTTCCTATACGCAGTATTTT. Translating gives CASSLGGRGSYTQYF.

The chain employs TRBV10-2 and TRBJ2-7, with 7 bases fitting TRBD1. J gave up 3 bases and V 4 bases, and 12 bases lay outside the gene matches. The CDR3 is made up of 16 amino acids. Germline loops: CDR1 WSHSY, CDR2 SAAADI. Here the CDR3 DNA reads TGCGCCAGCAGTGTGTGGAGCACAGGGGAATTCTACGAGCAGTACTTC. Residues: CASSVWSTGEFYEQYF.

The chain recombines TRBV29-1 with TRBJ1-1; no firm D call. CDR1 is SQVTM and CDR2 is ANQGSEA in the germline V gene. The CDR3 is 13 amino acids. The germline V and J ends were trimmed by 1 base and 5 bases, with 11 bases remaining between them. DNA of the CDR3: TGCAGCGTTGAAGGCCCGGGTGGTACTGAAGCTTTCTTT. Translation gives CSVEGPGGTEAFF.

This clone was recorded only once. The chain uses TRBV7-3 and TRBJ2-1; D remains ambiguous. Germline CDR1 is SGHTA and CDR2 is FQGTGA. The CDR3 sequence is 14 residues long. The V end was cut by 2 bases, the J end by 6 bases, with 11 bases between. The CDR3 loop reads CASSLVSQSNEQFF. The CDR3 nucleotides are TGTGCCAGCAGCTTAGTGTCACAAAGCAATGAGCAGTTCTTC.

The chain is built from TRBV4-2 and TRBJ1-1; D gene ambiguous. The CDR3 runs to 13 residues. Deletions cut 0 bases from V and 5 bases from J, with 7 bases between. Germline V CDR1 and CDR2: LGHNA, YNFKEQ. The CDR3 DNA reads TGTGCCAGCAGCCAAGATCAGGTGACTGAAGCTTTCTTT. Protein sequence: CASSQDQVTEAFF.

V and J are TRBV20-1 and TRBJ1-1, with D possibly matching TRBD1 (6 bases). V dropped 3 bases and J dropped 0 bases, with 8 bases sitting between them. The CDR3 loop spans 13 amino acids. Germline V lookup: CDR1 DFQATT, CDR2 SNEGSKA (reference sequence). The CDR3 nucleotides are TGCAGTGCTAGTGGGACACTGAACACTGAAGCTTTCTTT. It yields the protein CSASGTLNTEAFF.

This chain links TRBV5-1 with TRBJ2-3; 10 positions match TRBD1. The trim removed 0 bases at V and 1 base at J, leaving 2 bases unmatched. The CDR3 extends over 16 amino acids. Germline loops: CDR1 SGHRS, CDR2 YFSETQ. CDR3 bases: TGCGCCAGCAGCTTGGCCGGGACAGGGGGCACAGATACGCAGTATTTT. Its translation: CASSLAGTGGTDTQYF.

The chain couples TRBV28 to TRBJ1-4; D not certain. V lost 1 base, J lost 3 bases, and 6 bases lay in between. Germline V lookup: CDR1 MDHEN, CDR2 SYDVKM. The CDR3 totals 14 residues. In DNA form, the CDR3 reads TGTGCCAGCAGTTTATTGAGGCCTAATGAAAAACTGTTTTTT. It codes for CASSLLRPNEKLFF.

The CDR3 nucleotides read TGTGCCAGCTCCCCCCCATTGAGGGAGCCGGCCGGGGAGCTGTTTTTT. As protein: CASSPPLREPAGELFF. The chain combines TRBV18 with TRBJ2-2; TRBD2 is a possible D gene (5 bases). V was clipped by 6 bases and J by 6 bases, with 20 bases between them. The CDR3 consists of 16 residues. The germline CDR1 and CDR2 sequences are KGHSH and LQKENI.

The chain employs TRBV6-1 and TRBJ1-6; D gene unclear. Trimming took 2 bases from V and 0 from J, leaving 8 bases between them. The CDR3 covers 16 residues. Germline-derived CDR1 and CDR2 are MNHNS and SASEGT. CDR3 residues: CASSEFWSSYNSPLHF. In nucleotides, the CDR3 is TGTGCCAGCAGTGAATTCTGGAGCTCCTATAATTCACCCCTCCACTTT.

The J gene is TRBJ2-1, the V gene TRBV7-6; a weak D match, TRBD2 (6 bases). Trimming removed 5 bases from V and 1 base from J, with 12 bases in between. There are 15 residues in the CDR3. CDR1 is SGHVS, CDR2 FNYEAQ, per germline. The CDR3 DNA reads as TGTGCCAGCAGCGACCTAGCGTCATCCTACAATGAGCAGTTCTTC. Protein sequence: CASSDLASSYNEQFF.

This clone appeared a few times. V usage is TRBV7-9 and J usage is TRBJ2-6; unclear D gene. V shed 3 bases and J shed 2 bases, with 8 bases lying between them. This CDR3 region has 15 residues. Germline loops: CDR1 SEHNR, CDR2 FQNEAQ (reference sequence). As DNA, the CDR3 is TGTGCCAGCAGCTTCGGCGGTACTGGGGCCAACGTCCTGACTTTC. Translated, it gives CASSFGGTGANVLTF.

This chain links TRBV4-3 with TRBJ1-2, with D perhaps matching TRBD1 (6 bases). V was cut by 5 bases and J by 7 bases, with 23 bases left in between. The CDR3 is 16 amino acids. CDR1 is LGHNA and CDR2 is YSLEER in the germline V gene. CDR3 bases: TGCGCCAGCAGCGTGGGGGCCGGGGCTGCGTTGGGTGGCTACACCTTC. It encodes CASSVGAGAALGGYTF.

The V gene is TRBV19, the J gene TRBJ1-5, with D possibly matching TRBD1 (6 bases). This CDR3 contains 15 residues. The V gene's germline CDR1 is LNHDA and CDR2 SQIVND (reference sequence). V was clipped by 3 bases and J by 9 bases, with 18 bases between them. The CDR3 here is CASSMVHRESSPQHF. The CDR3, as DNA: TGTGCCAGTAGTATGGTTCACAGGGAGTCATCGCCCCAGCATTTT.

The chain couples TRBV2 to TRBJ2-5, with TRBD2 matching 10 bases. Germline values: CDR1 SNHLY, CDR2 FYNNEI. V was pared by 0 bases and J by 2 bases, with 9 bases of the junction left unmatched. The CDR3 is 18 amino acids. The DNA of the CDR3 is TGTGCCAGCAGTGAAGCGCTTCTAGGGACTAGCGAACAAGAGACCCAGTACTTC. Its protein product is CASSEALLGTSEQETQYF.

The DNA of the CDR3 is TGCGCCAGCAGCCAAGATCAGGGTAGGGGAGGCTACACCTTC. Protein: CASSQDQGRGGYTF. This chain uses TRBV4-3 with TRBJ1-2, with D possibly being TRBD1 (5 bases). Trimming left V 0 bases short and J 8 bases short, with 13 bases between. Germline CDR1 LGHNA, CDR2 YSLEER. The CDR3 is made up of 14 amino acids.

The chain combines TRBV2 with TRBJ1-2, with D maybe TRBD1 (6 bases). The CDR3 length is 16 residues. The germline V and J ends were trimmed by 5 bases and 5 bases, with 21 bases remaining between them. Per the germline V gene, CDR1 is SNHLY and CDR2 is FYNNEI. Here the CDR3 reads CASSPLPQGGGYGYTF. The DNA of the CDR3 is TGTGCCAGCAGTCCCCTCCCTCAGGGAGGGGGATATGGCTACACCTTC.

This clone was seen a single time. CDR3 amino acids: CASKQGSYEQYF. In DNA, the CDR3 is TGTGCCAGCAAGCAGGGGAGCTACGAGCAGTACTTC. J is TRBJ2-7 and V is TRBV6-6; D possibly corresponds to TRBD1 (6 bases). The CDR3 is made up of 12 amino acids. Trimming removed 7 bases at V and 3 bases at J, with 10 bases between. Germline values: CDR1 MNHNY, CDR2 SVGAGI (reference sequence).

The gene calls are TRBV6-5 and TRBJ1-1; TRBD1 might be the D (6 bases). This CDR3 spans 14 amino acids. The germline V and J ends were trimmed by 8 bases and 0 bases, with 13 bases remaining between them. Germline lookup yields CDR1 MNHEY and CDR2 SVGAGI. CDR3 coding DNA: TGTGCCAGCTCAAGGGGGGGGATGAACACTGAAGCTTTCTTT. It encodes CASSRGGMNTEAFF.

The V call is TRBV4-3, the J call TRBJ1-2; the match to TRBD1 covers 7 bases. The CDR3 extends over 14 amino acids. V lost 0 bases, J lost 5 bases, and 3 bases stayed unmatched. Per germline, CDR1 LGHNA and CDR2 YSLEER. CDR3 DNA: TGCGCCAGCAGCCAAGATCTGGACAGGTATGGCTACACCTTC. It translates to CASSQDLDRYGYTF.

V gene TRBV18 combines with J gene TRBJ1-6; no clear D gene. This CDR3 has 13 residues. Germline V lookup: CDR1 KGHSH, CDR2 LQKENI. V was cut by 6 bases and J by 10 bases, with 13 bases left in between. The CDR3 region is CASSQDSGSPLHF. The CDR3, as DNA: TGTGCCAGCTCGCAGGACTCGGGCTCACCCCTCCACTTT.